Below, 24 T cell receptor beta chains from the same sample are listed, as sequenced in a study of blood T cell repertoires in COVID-19 (dated by TCRdb to about 2020). The protocol used for the library was the immunoSEQ multiplex PCR assay. TCRdb re-hosts the immuneACCESS table, in-frame sequences only. Its copies lack some clones; in the studies checked, an unresolved V gene accounts for under half of them, and the cause for the rest is not known. In all, the sample holds a few hundred thousand clones, and around 90% of those were seen once. Clones ranked in the top ten supply 0.95% to 1.5% of the sample. Specimen: PBMCs or T cells enriched from blood (not recorded which). The receptor set was obtained from a human donor in a cohort exposed to, infected with or recovered from COVID-19 (not recorded which). The donor label of this sample is uncertain.

The CDR3 region is CASGLGQRANVLTF. In DNA form, the CDR3 reads TGTGCTAGTGGCCTGGGACAGAGGGCCAACGTCCTGACTTTC. V usage is TRBV12-5 and J usage is TRBJ2-6; 7 bases map to TRBD1. Unmatched junction bases numbered 4, after V lost 6 bases and J lost 5 bases. The germline gives CDR1 LGHNT, CDR2 FRNRAP. This CDR3 has 14 residues.

The chain couples TRBV4-2 to TRBJ1-1; a possible D gene is TRBD1 (5 bases). With 0 bases removed from V and 10 bases from J, the gap between germline ends came to 15 bases. Germline CDR1 and CDR2: LGHNA and YNFKEQ. CDR3 length: 14 residues. The CDR3 sequence is CASSQEALGPGAFF. The CDR3 DNA follows: TGTGCCAGCAGCCAAGAGGCTCTGGGGCCTGGAGCTTTCTTT.

The gene calls are TRBV5-1 and TRBJ2-7; 10 bases match TRBD1. The CDR3 spans 16 residues. Germline V lookup: CDR1 SGHRS, CDR2 YFSETQ. J was trimmed by 1 base and V by 4 bases; bases with no gene match: 8. The CDR3 bases are TGCGCCAGCAGCCCGGGACAGGGGATAAGGTCCTACGAGCAGTACTTC. Its protein product is CASSPGQGIRSYEQYF.

The gene calls are TRBV20-1 and TRBJ1-4; possibly TRBD1 for D (6 bases). Germline CDR1 reads DFQATT; CDR2 reads SNEGSKA (reference sequence). The CDR3 length is 17 residues. Trimming took 3 bases from V and 0 from J, leaving 17 bases between them. The CDR3 region is CSASAGGPPTTNEKLFF. For the CDR3, the DNA is TGCAGTGCTAGTGCTGGGGGCCCTCCCACAACTAATGAAAAACTGTTTTTT.

This sequence joins TRBV18 and TRBJ1-5, with D uncertain. CDR1 is KGHSH, CDR2 LQKENI, per germline. Deletions cut 3 bases from V and 0 bases from J, with 6 bases between. This CDR3 comprises 14 residues. The CDR3 DNA is TGTGCCAGCTCACCCCAGGATAGCAATCAGCCCCAGCATTTT. Translated: CASSPQDSNQPQHF.

The genes are TRBV7-9 and TRBJ1-2; D gene uncertain. The CDR3 sequence is 12 residues long. V was pared by 5 bases and J by 6 bases, with 10 bases between. CDR1 is SEHNR, CDR2 FQNEAQ, per germline (reference sequence). The CDR3 loop is CASSPDWDGYTF. The CDR3 DNA reads as TGTGCCAGCAGCCCCGACTGGGATGGCTACACCTTC.

This sequence joins TRBV5-6 and TRBJ1-4; D is uncertain. The CDR3 extends over 15 amino acids. Germline CDR1 reads SGHDT; CDR2 reads YYEEEE. Trimming removed 0 bases from V and 8 bases from J, with 14 bases in between. The CDR3 protein is CASSLVMAPREKLFF. CDR3 DNA sequence: TGTGCCAGCAGCTTGGTTATGGCCCCCAGGGAAAAACTGTTTTTT.

V gene TRBV3-1 (or the pseudogene TRBV3-2) combines with J gene TRBJ2-1; 7 bases agree with TRBD2. With V trimmed by 8 bases and J by 3 bases, 4 bases remained unmatched. There are 13 residues in the CDR3. Germline V gives CDR1 LGHDT, CDR2 YNNKEL (reference sequence). The CDR3 region is CASQSGVYNEQFF. DNA of the CDR3: TGTGCCAGCCAAAGCGGGGTCTACAATGAGCAGTTCTTC.

V is TRBV11-1 and J is TRBJ2-3; TRBD2 agrees at 7 bases. Trimming removed 2 bases from V and 6 bases from J; junction bases left unmatched: 5. Germline V gene lookup returns CDR1 SGHAT and CDR2 FQDESV (reference sequence). This CDR3 has 14 amino acids. This CDR3 reads CASSLTGGIDTQYF. The CDR3 region has the DNA TGTGCCAGCAGCTTAACGGGAGGCATTGATACGCAGTATTTT.

The chain employs TRBV7-9 and TRBJ2-1; unclear D gene. This CDR3 is built from 13 residues. The germline gives CDR1 SEHNR, CDR2 FQNEAQ (reference sequence). V lost 4 bases and J lost 0, with 4 bases in between. CDR3 protein: CASSWSSYNEQFF. In nucleotides, the CDR3 is TGTGCCAGCAGCTGGAGCTCCTACAATGAGCAGTTCTTC.

V gene TRBV5-4 combines with J gene TRBJ1-2, with D perhaps matching TRBD1 (5 bases). Germline CDR1 and CDR2: SGHNT and YYREEE (reference sequence). Trimming stripped 4 bases from V and 5 bases from J, with 9 bases between. This CDR3 comprises 12 residues. CDR3 sequence reads: CASSPAGYGYTF. As DNA, the CDR3 is TGTGCCAGCAGCCCCGCAGGGTATGGCTACACCTTC. Looking up the rest from reference TRBV5-4 and TRBJ1-2 gives the full variable domain: ETGVTQSPTHLIKTRGQQVTLRCSSQSGHNTVSWYQQALGQGPQFIFQYYREEENGRGNFPPRFSGLQFPNYSSELNVNALELDDSALYLCASSPAGYGYTFGSGTRLTVV.

V and J are TRBV7-9 and TRBJ1-6; 9 bases agree with TRBD1. Germline V CDR1 and CDR2: SEHNR, FQNEAQ (reference sequence). Trimming at V came to 4 bases and at J to 9 bases, leaving 16 bases not matched to a gene. The CDR3 totals 18 residues. This CDR3 reads CASSSLALTGGSGSPLHF. In DNA form, the CDR3 reads TGTGCCAGCAGCTCGCTAGCCTTAACAGGGGGCTCGGGTTCACCCCTCCACTTT.

This clone was recorded a few times. The chain has TRBV4-1 and TRBJ1-6; D remains unclear. The ends were cut back, 0 bases at V and 8 bases at J, with 20 bases in the middle. Germline V lookup: CDR1 MGHRA, CDR2 YSYEKL. The length of the CDR3 is 18 residues. The CDR3 protein is CASSQDPPGRRFDSPLHF. The CDR3 nucleotides are TGCGCCAGCAGCCAAGATCCCCCAGGTCGCCGATTTGATTCACCCCTCCACTTT.

This clone was seen only once. The chain combines TRBV5-1 with TRBJ2-1, with TRBD2 matching over 7 bases. Germline-derived CDR1 and CDR2 are SGHRS and YFSETQ. This CDR3 comprises 15 residues. V shed 4 bases, J shed 4 bases, and the junction held 8 bases outside the gene matches. Here the CDR3 DNA reads TGCGCCAGCAGCCCCCTAGCGGACCCTTACAATGAGCAGTTCTTC. It is translated as CASSPLADPYNEQFF. Full variable domain (outside the CDR3, taken from reference TRBV5-1 and TRBJ2-1): KAGVTQTPRYLIKTRGQQVTLSCSPISGHRSVSWYQQTPGQGLQFLFEYFSETQRNKGNFPGRFSGRQFSNSRSEMNVSTLELGDSALYLCASSPLADPYNEQFFGPGTRLTVL.

V usage is TRBV5-6 and J usage is TRBJ2-1; 11 bases match TRBD2. This CDR3 contains 16 residues. The trim removed 3 bases at V and 4 bases at J, leaving 6 bases unmatched. Germline V CDR1 and CDR2: SGHDT, YYEEEE. In DNA form, the CDR3 reads TGTGCCAGCAGCTCGCCGGGACTAGCGGTTTACAATGAGCAGTTCTTC. It encodes CASSSPGLAVYNEQFF.

In this sample, this clone turned up a few times. This chain links TRBV7-2 with TRBJ2-2, with 11 nucleotides matching TRBD2. Germline V CDR1 and CDR2: SGHTA, FQGNSA. The CDR3 is made up of 15 amino acids. With V trimmed by 4 bases and J by 6 bases, 4 bases remained unmatched. The chain's CDR3 is CASSYFSGGAGELFF. DNA of the CDR3: TGTGCCAGCAGCTACTTTAGCGGGGGGGCCGGGGAGCTGTTTTTT. Looking up the rest from reference TRBV7-2 and TRBJ2-2 gives the full variable domain: GAGVSQSPSNKVTEKGKDVELRCDPISGHTALYWYRQSLGQGLEFLIYFQGNSAPDKSGLPSDRFSAERTGGSVSTLTIQRTQQEDSAVYLCASSYFSGGAGELFFGEGSRLTVL.

CDR3 sequence: CAWSTGLAGGGDTQYF. CDR3 coding DNA: TGTGCCTGGAGTACCGGACTAGCGGGGGGGGGAGATACGCAGTATTTT. J is TRBJ2-3 and V is TRBV30, with TRBD2 matching over 15 bases. The CDR3 is made up of 16 amino acids. CDR1 and CDR2 (germline): GTSNPN, SVGIG (reference sequence). The V gene end was trimmed by 2 bases and the J gene end by 5 bases; junction bases not matched to a gene: 5.

CDR3 DNA: TGTGCCAGCAGCGGTCACAGGGGCGCCGGAAACACCATATATTTT. This encodes CASSGHRGAGNTIYF. The chain is built from TRBV9 and TRBJ1-3, with TRBD1 identical over 7 bases. This CDR3 is built from 15 residues. Germline-derived CDR1 and CDR2 are SGDLS and YYNGEE. V lost 3 bases and J lost 4; bases outside the gene matches: 7. The variable domain in full, with the rest retrieved from reference TRBV9 and TRBJ1-3, is DSGVTQTPKHLITATGQRVTLRCSPRSGDLSVYWYQQSLDQGLQFLIQYYNGEERAKGNILERFSAQQFPDLHSELNLSSLELGDSALYFCASSGHRGAGNTIYFGEGSWLTVV.

This rearrangement joins TRBV27 to TRBJ1-2; D perhaps matches TRBD1 (6 bases). This CDR3 spans 15 amino acids. Deletions cut 4 bases from V and 6 bases from J, with 18 bases between. CDR1 is MNHEY and CDR2 is SMNVEV in the germline V gene (reference sequence). Written as DNA, the CDR3 is TGTGCCAGCAGTTCTTGGGACAAGAGGGAGAATGGCTACACCTTC. This encodes CASSSWDKRENGYTF.

The chain couples TRBV5-5 to TRBJ1-1, with D hard to call. V shed 4 bases and J shed 4 bases, with 17 bases lying between them. Germline CDR1 SGHKS, CDR2 YYEKEE (reference sequence). The CDR3 is 15 amino acids. CDR3 protein: CASSPLGGDPTEAFF. Here the CDR3 DNA reads TGTGCCAGCAGCCCTTTAGGAGGAGACCCCACTGAAGCTTTCTTT.

The chain is built from TRBV11-2 and TRBJ2-1; weak D call: TRBD1 (6 bases). The V end was cut by 5 bases, the J end by 7 bases, with 12 bases between. Per the germline V gene, CDR1 is SGHAT and CDR2 is FQNNGV. The length of the CDR3 is 13 residues. CDR3 loop: CASSPRQENEQFF. DNA for the CDR3: TGTGCCAGCAGCCCGCGACAGGAGAATGAGCAGTTCTTC.

This clone came up once. V is TRBV29-1 and J is TRBJ1-2; a weak D match, TRBD1 (5 bases). CDR3 length: 15 amino acids. The germline CDR1 and CDR2 sequences are SQVTM and ANQGSEA. V shed 0 bases and J shed 4 bases, with 15 bases lying between them. The DNA for the CDR3 is TGCAGCGTTGAAGATCCTAAGGGGCACGGCTATGGCTACACCTTC. Its protein is CSVEDPKGHGYGYTF.

V is TRBV30 and J is TRBJ2-5; 9 positions match TRBD2. Germline trimming cut 5 bases from V and 5 bases from J; bases unmatched to any gene: 9. The CDR3 runs to 14 residues. Germline assignment: CDR1 GTSNPN and CDR2 SVGIG (reference sequence). This CDR3 is CAWGSGGSAETQYF. The CDR3 nucleotides are TGTGCCTGGGGGAGCGGGGGGTCCGCTGAGACCCAGTACTTC.

The CDR3 is CASTPLPRYDSGNTIYF. In DNA form, the CDR3 reads TGTGCCAGCACCCCCCTGCCCCGGTATGACTCTGGAAACACCATATATTTT. This chain links TRBV28 with TRBJ1-3, with no clear D. Trimming took off 7 bases at V and 0 bases at J, with 19 bases between the two ends. The CDR3 length is 17 residues. The germline V gene has CDR1 MDHEN and CDR2 SYDVKM.